This TCR beta chain is drawn from a study of T-cell reconstitution after alpha-beta-depleted transplantation in children. Study findings and constraints: T-cell counts and diversity at one year following transplant were attributed mainly to newly produced T cells.

V gave up 3 bases and J gave up 7 bases, with 15 bases separating them. The germline CDR1 and CDR2 sequences are SEHNR and FQNEAQ (reference sequence). The CDR3 spans 14 residues. Concerning this clonotype itself: What it recognizes is unknown.

The TCRbeta library was prepared with unique molecular identifiers. TCRdb independently ran MiXCR on the PCR reads; one entry per CDR3 protein. The sample yields fewer than 550,000 distinct CDR3 sequences, 9.5% to 12% seen once. This chain connects TRBV7-9 to TRBJ1-1; perhaps TRBD1 as D (6 bases). The material sequenced was PBMCs, mostly from graft donor cells, taken 180 days after TCRalphabeta/CD19-depleted stem cell transplant. This clonotype was obtained from a female patient aged 2-9 years who had a stem cell transplant for aplastic anemia, so the T cells may come from the graft donor. The CDR3: CASSLLGGRDEAFF. The CDR3 DNA reads as TGTGCCAGCAGCTTGTTGGGGGGCCGGGATGAAGCTTTCTTT. Variable domain in full (rest from reference TRBV7-9 and TRBJ1-1): DTGVSQNPRHKITKRGQNVTFRCDPISEHNRLYWYRQTLGQGPEFLTYFQNEAQLEKSRLLSDRFSAERPKGSFSTLEIQRTEQGDSAMYLCASSLLGGRDEAFFGQGTRLTVV.